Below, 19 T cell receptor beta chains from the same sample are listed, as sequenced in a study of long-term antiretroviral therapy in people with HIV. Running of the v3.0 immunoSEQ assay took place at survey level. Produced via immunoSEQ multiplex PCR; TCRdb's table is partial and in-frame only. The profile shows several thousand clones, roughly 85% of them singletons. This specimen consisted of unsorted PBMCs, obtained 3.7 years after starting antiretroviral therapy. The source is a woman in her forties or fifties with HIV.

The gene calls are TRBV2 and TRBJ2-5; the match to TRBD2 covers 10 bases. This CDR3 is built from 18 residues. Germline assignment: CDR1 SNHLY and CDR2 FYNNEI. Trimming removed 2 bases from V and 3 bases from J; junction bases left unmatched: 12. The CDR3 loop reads CASSEMVTSGRAEETQYF. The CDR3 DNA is TGTGCCAGCAGTGAAATGGTGACCAGCGGGAGGGCGGAAGAGACCCAGTACTTC.

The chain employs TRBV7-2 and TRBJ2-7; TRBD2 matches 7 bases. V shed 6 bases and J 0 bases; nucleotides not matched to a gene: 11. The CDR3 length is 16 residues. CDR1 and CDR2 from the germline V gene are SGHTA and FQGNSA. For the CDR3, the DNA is TGTGCCAGCAGTCCCAACAGCGGGGCGTTCTCCTACGAGCAGTACTTC. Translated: CASSPNSGAFSYEQYF.

The CDR3 protein is CASSRGGSREKLFF. The CDR3 nucleotides read TGTGCCAGCAGCCGGGGGGGCTCAAGGGAAAAACTGTTTTTT. The V and J genes are TRBV28 and TRBJ1-4; tentative D call: TRBD1 (6 bases). From germline, CDR1 is MDHEN and CDR2 SYDVKM. CDR3 length equals 14 residues. V was pared by 6 bases and J by 8 bases, with 16 bases between.

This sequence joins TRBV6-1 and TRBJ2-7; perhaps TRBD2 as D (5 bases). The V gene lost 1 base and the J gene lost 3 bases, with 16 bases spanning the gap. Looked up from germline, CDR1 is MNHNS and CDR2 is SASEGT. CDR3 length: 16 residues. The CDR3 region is CASSEVAAGLFYEQYF. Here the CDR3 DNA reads TGTGCCAGCAGTGAAGTCGCGGCAGGACTCTTCTACGAGCAGTACTTC.

In DNA form, the CDR3 reads TGTGCCAGCAGCTCCCTAGCGGGAGCCTACGAGCAGTACTTC. Translation: CASSSLAGAYEQYF. The rearrangement joins TRBV5-6 to TRBJ2-7; 10 bases match TRBD2. Germline lookup yields CDR1 SGHDT and CDR2 YYEEEE. V dropped 3 bases and J dropped 2; count of bases not matched to a gene: 2. The CDR3 runs 14 residues.

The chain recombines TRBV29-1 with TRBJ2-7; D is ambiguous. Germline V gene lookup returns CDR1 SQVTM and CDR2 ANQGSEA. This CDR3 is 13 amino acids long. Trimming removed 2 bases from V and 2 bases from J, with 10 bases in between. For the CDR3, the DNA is TGCAGCGTTGAACGCTACGGAACCTACGAGCAGTACTTC. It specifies CSVERYGTYEQYF.

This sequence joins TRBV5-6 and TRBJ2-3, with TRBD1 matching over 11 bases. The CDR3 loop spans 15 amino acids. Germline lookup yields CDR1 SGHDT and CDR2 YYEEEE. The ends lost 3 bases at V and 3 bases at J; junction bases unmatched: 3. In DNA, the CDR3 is TGTGCCAGCAGCTGGGGGACAGGGGGTACAGATACGCAGTATTTT. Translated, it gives CASSWGTGGTDTQYF.

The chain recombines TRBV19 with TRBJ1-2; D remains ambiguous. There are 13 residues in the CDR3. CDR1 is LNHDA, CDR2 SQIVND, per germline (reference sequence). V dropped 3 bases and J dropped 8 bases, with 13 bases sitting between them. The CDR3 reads CASSIPSGNGYTF. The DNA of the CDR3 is TGTGCCAGTAGTATCCCAAGCGGAAACGGCTACACCTTC.

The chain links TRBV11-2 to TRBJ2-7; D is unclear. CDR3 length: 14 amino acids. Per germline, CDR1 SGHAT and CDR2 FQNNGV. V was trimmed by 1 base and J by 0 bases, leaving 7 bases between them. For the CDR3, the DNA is TGTGCCAGCAGCTTAGGTGGCGGCTCCTACGAGCAGTACTTC. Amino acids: CASSLGGGSYEQYF. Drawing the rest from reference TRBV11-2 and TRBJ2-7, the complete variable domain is EAGVAQSPRYKIIEKRQSVAFWCNPISGHATLYWYQQILGQGPKLLIQFQNNGVVDDSQLPKDRFSAERLKGVDSTLKIQPAKLEDSAVYLCASSLGGGSYEQYFGPGTRLTVT.

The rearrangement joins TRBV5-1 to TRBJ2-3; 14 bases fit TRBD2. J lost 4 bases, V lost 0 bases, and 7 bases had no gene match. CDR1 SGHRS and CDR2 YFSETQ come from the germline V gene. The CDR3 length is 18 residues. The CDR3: CASSLGGTSGRVADTQYF. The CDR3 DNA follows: TGCGCCAGCAGCTTGGGGGGGACTAGCGGGAGAGTCGCAGATACGCAGTATTTT.

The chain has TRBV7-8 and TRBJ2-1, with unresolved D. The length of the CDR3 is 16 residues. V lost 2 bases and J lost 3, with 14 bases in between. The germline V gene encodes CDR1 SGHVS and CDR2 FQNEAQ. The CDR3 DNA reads TGTGCCAGCAGCTTAAGGTCCGGGTTAGGCTACAATGAGCAGTTCTTC. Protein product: CASSLRSGLGYNEQFF.

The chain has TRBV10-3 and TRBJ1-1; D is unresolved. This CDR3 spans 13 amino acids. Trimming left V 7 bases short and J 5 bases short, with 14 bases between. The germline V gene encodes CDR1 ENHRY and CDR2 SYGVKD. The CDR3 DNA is TGTGCCATCACTGGGCGTGAAGGTACTGAAGCTTTCTTT. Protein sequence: CAITGREGTEAFF.

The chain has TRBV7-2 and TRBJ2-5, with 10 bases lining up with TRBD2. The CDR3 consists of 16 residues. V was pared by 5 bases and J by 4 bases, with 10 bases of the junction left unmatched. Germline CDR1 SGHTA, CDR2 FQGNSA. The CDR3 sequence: CASSASRASGRETQYF. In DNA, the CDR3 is TGTGCCAGCAGCGCCTCGAGGGCTAGCGGGAGAGAGACCCAGTACTTC.

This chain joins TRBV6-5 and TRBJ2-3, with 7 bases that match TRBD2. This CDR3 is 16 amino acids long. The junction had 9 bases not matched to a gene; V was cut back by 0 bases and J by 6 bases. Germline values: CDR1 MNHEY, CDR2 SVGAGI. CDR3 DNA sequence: TGTGCCAGCAGTTACTCGCTAGCGGAGGGGCAGGATACGCAGTATTTT. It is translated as CASSYSLAEGQDTQYF.

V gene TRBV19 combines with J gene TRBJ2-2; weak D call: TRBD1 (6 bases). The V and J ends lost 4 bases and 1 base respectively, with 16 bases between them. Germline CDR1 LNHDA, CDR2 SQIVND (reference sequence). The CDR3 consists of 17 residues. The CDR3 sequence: CASSKETGQENTGELFF. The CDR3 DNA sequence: TGTGCCAGTAGTAAGGAAACGGGACAAGAGAACACCGGGGAGCTGTTTTTT.

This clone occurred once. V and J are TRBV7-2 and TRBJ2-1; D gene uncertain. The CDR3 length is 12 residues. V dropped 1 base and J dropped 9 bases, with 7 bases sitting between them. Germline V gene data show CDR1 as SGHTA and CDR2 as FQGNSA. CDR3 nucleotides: TGTGCCAGCAGCTTAGAGTTGGGTGAGCAGTTCTTC. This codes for CASSLELGEQFF.

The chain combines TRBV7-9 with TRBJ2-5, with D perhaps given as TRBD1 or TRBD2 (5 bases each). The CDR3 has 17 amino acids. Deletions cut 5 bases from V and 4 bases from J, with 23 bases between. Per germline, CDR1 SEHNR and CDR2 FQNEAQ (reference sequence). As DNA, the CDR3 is TGTGCCAGCAGCCCTCCGAGGGAGCAGGGTTATCGAGAGACCCAGTACTTC. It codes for CASSPPREQGYRETQYF. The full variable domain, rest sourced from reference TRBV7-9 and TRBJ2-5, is DTGVSQNPRHKITKRGQNVTFRCDPISEHNRLYWYRQTLGQGPEFLTYFQNEAQLEKSRLLSDRFSAERPKGSFSTLEIQRTEQGDSAMYLCASSPPREQGYRETQYFGPGTRLLVL.

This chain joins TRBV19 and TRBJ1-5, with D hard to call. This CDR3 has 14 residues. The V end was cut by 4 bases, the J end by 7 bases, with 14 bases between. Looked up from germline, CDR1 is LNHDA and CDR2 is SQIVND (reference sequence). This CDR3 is CASSKVEAGQPQHF. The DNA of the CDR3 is TGTGCCAGTAGTAAGGTGGAGGCAGGACAGCCCCAGCATTTT.

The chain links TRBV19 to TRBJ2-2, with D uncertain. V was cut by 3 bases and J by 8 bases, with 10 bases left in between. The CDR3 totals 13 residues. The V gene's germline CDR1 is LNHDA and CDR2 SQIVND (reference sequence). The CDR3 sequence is CASSIGLVGELFF. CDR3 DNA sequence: TGTGCCAGTAGTATCGGGCTAGTGGGGGAGCTGTTTTTT.